This TCR beta chain was identified in a study of blood T cell repertoires in COVID-19. As for the study in general: There were acute and convalescent COVID-19 samples, and they came from the United States, Italy and Spain. T cells, B-cell-depleted T cells, or PBMCs provided the cDNA or gDNA that served as material.

Authors' data handling: Estimation of nucleated cell counts relied on the amplification of reference gene primers. The protocol was immunoSEQ multiplex PCR, while the TCRdb copy is restricted to in-frame clones and leaves out a portion. The DNA was the basis for D and trimming; V, J and clone size are from that table. The sample has a few hundred thousand clones, around 90% seen once. This CDR3 has 13 residues. Per the germline V gene, CDR1 is SNHLY and CDR2 is FYNNEI. V was shortened by 7 bases and J by 8 bases, with 12 bases between the two germline ends. The sequence derives from a young man with active or convalescent COVID-19. The rearrangement links TRBV2 to TRBJ1-6; D not resolved. Sequencing was performed on peripheral blood. The CDR3 DNA sequence: TGTGCCAGCAATCGTGACACCGATTCACCCCTCCACTTT. Protein: CASNRDTDSPLHF.